These 10 T cell receptor beta chains were sequenced from one sample in a study of radiotherapy plus CTLA-4 blockade in lung cancer. TCRdb keeps only in-frame clones here, not all; method: immunoSEQ multiplex PCR. There are some 70,000 clones in the sample; 79% occur only once, and approximately 9.3% lies in the top ten. This specimen was peripheral blood, taken from a patient treated with radiotherapy plus ipilimumab. Receptors originate from a human donor with non-small cell lung cancer who had a complete response to radiotherapy plus ipilimumab.

The J gene is TRBJ2-7, the V gene TRBV9; 10 bases agree with TRBD1. Losses at the gene ends were 1 base for V and 5 bases for J; bases not matched to a gene: 3. The CDR3 runs to 14 residues. Germline V gene data show CDR1 as SGDLS and CDR2 as YYNGEE. The CDR3 DNA reads TGTGCCAGCAGCGTACGGGACAGGGGCGACGAGCAGTACTTC. Residues: CASSVRDRGDEQYF.

CDR3: CASSADGYNSPLHF. CDR3 nucleotides: TGTGCCAGTAGCGCCGACGGCTATAATTCACCCCTCCACTTT. The chain carries TRBV19 and TRBJ1-6; D remains ambiguous. This CDR3 has 14 residues. V was shortened by 6 bases and J by 3 bases, with 9 bases between the two germline ends. Germline V CDR1 and CDR2: LNHDA, SQIVND (reference sequence).

The chain is built from TRBV6-4 and TRBJ1-5; no clear D. This CDR3 has 13 amino acids. Germline V gene lookup returns CDR1 MRHNA and CDR2 SNTAGT. Trimming pared 3 bases from V and 4 bases from J, leaving 7 bases between. In DNA form, the CDR3 reads TGTGCCAGCAGTGAAGAAGCTAATCAGCCCCAGCATTTT. Amino acid sequence: CASSEEANQPQHF.

This chain joins TRBV5-1 and TRBJ1-1; TRBD1 might be the D (6 bases). V was shortened by 4 bases and J by 2 bases, with 12 bases between the two germline ends. The CDR3 length is 14 residues. CDR1 SGHRS and CDR2 YFSETQ come from the germline V gene. CDR3 sequence (DNA): TGCGCCAGCAGCCTTTGGACAGCCAACACTGAAGCTTTCTTT. This encodes CASSLWTANTEAFF.

The rearrangement joins TRBV7-8 to TRBJ2-5; 13 bases map to TRBD2. J gave up 4 bases and V 6 bases, and 11 bases lay outside the gene matches. CDR1 is SGHVS, CDR2 FQNEAQ, per germline. There are 17 residues in the CDR3. The CDR3 loop reads CASRKLAGGPIGETQYF. DNA of the CDR3: TGTGCCAGCAGAAAACTAGCGGGAGGGCCTATAGGAGAGACCCAGTACTTC. The variable domain in full, completed from reference TRBV7-8 and TRBJ2-5, reads GAGVSQSPRYKVAKRGQDVALRCDPISGHVSLFWYQQALGQGPEFLTYFQNEAQLDKSGLPSDRFFAERPEGSVSTLKIQRTQQEDSAVYLCASRKLAGGPIGETQYFGPGTRLLVL.

This clone was seen only once. V gene TRBV19 combines with J gene TRBJ1-4, with a possible D match to TRBD1 (5 bases). Germline values: CDR1 LNHDA, CDR2 SQIVND (reference sequence). V was cut by 8 bases and J by 7 bases, with 8 bases left in between. The CDR3 is 11 residues long. The CDR3 region has the DNA TGTGCCAGTGGACATCTTGAAAAACTGTTTTTT. Translating gives CASGHLEKLFF.

The chain recombines TRBV18 with TRBJ1-1; a possible D gene is TRBD1 (6 bases). The V and J ends lost 6 bases and 0 bases respectively, with 20 bases between them. CDR1 and CDR2 from the germline V gene are KGHSH and LQKENI. CDR3 length: 17 residues. CDR3 DNA: TGTGCCAGCTCCCTGGTGGGACAACTCTCCATGAACACTGAAGCTTTCTTT. Residues: CASSLVGQLSMNTEAFF. Variable domain in full (rest from reference TRBV18 and TRBJ1-1): NAGVMQNPRHLVRRRGQEARLRCSPMKGHSHVYWYRQLPEEGLKFMVYLQKENIIDESGMPKERFSAEFPKEGPSILRIQQVVRGDSAAYFCASSLVGQLSMNTEAFFGQGTRLTVV.

The chain joins TRBV2 to TRBJ2-4, with TRBD2 as a possible D gene (6 bases). Germline CDR1 reads SNHLY; CDR2 reads FYNNEI. The CDR3 contains 13 residues. V gave up 6 bases and J gave up 6 bases, with 12 bases separating them. CDR3 residues: CASRTEAGNIQYF. CDR3 bases: TGTGCCAGCAGGACAGAAGCGGGAAACATTCAGTACTTC.

The genes are TRBV30 and TRBJ2-1, with 12 bases fitting TRBD1. Germline V gene sequence: CDR1 GTSNPN, CDR2 SVGIG (reference sequence). The length of the CDR3 is 14 residues. Trimming at V came to 0 bases and at J to 13 bases, leaving 7 bases not matched to a gene. The CDR3 coding sequence is TGTGCCTGGAGTGTAGGGACAGGGGGCATAGATCAGTTCTTC. Translated: CAWSVGTGGIDQFF.

Here the CDR3 DNA reads TGCGCCAGCAGCCCGAAGGGGACTGAGGCCTACGAGCAGTACTTC. This sequence encodes CASSPKGTEAYEQYF. V and J are TRBV5-1 and TRBJ2-5; D may be TRBD2 (6 bases). The J call may be faulty, since TRBJ2-7 better matches the DNA end. Germline V lookup: CDR1 SGHRS, CDR2 YFSETQ. This CDR3 has 15 residues.